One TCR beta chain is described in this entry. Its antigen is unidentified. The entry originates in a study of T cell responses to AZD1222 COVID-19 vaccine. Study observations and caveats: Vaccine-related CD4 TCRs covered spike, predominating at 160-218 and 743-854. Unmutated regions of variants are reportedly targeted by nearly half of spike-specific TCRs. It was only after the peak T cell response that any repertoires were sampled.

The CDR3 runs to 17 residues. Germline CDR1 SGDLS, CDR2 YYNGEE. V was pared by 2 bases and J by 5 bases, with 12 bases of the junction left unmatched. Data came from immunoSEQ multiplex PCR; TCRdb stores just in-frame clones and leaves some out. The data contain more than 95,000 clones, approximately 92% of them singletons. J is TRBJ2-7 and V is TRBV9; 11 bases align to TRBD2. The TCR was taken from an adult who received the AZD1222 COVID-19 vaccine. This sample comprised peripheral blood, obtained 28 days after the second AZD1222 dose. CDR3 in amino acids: CASSVDLAGGLLDEQYF. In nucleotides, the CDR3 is TGTGCCAGCAGCGTGGATTTAGCGGGAGGGCTTCTCGACGAGCAGTACTTC. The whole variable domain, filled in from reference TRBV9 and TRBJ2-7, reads DSGVTQTPKHLITATGQRVTLRCSPRSGDLSVYWYQQSLDQGLQFLIQYYNGEERAKGNILERFSAQQFPDLHSELNLSSLELGDSALYFCASSVDLAGGLLDEQYFGPGTRLTVT.